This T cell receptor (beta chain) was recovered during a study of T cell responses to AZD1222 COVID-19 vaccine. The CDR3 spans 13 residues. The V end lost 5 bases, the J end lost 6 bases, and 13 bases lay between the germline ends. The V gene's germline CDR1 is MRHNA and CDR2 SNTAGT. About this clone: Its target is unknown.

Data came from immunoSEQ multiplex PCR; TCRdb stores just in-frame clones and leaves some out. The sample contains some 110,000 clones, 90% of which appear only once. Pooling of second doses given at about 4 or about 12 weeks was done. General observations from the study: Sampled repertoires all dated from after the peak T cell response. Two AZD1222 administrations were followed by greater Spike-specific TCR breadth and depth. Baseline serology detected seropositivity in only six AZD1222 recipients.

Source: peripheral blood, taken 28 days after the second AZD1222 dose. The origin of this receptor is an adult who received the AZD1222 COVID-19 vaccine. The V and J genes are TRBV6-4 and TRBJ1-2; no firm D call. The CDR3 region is CASSRSGGNGYTF. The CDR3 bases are TGTGCCAGCAGTAGGTCGGGCGGGAATGGCTACACCTTC.